This is a list of T cell receptor beta chains from one sample in a study of blood T cell repertoires in COVID-19. TCRdb's copy holds only in-frame clones and misses some; the assay was immunoSEQ multiplex PCR. The sample includes about 120,000 clones, roughly four fifths of them seen just once. What was sequenced was peripheral blood. The receptor source for this set is a human donor in a cohort sampled during active COVID-19. The CDR3 runs from the conserved cysteine through the conserved F or W. The D gene is left open where the match is weak. Rows give clone size only sometimes, using once, few, many, or a class for an expanded clone.

CDR3 protein: CASSWTDEYEQYF
CDR3 DNA: TGTGCCAGTAGTTGGACAGACGAGTACGAGCAGTACTTC
clone size: .
V gene: TRBV19
J gene: TRBJ2-7
D gene: .

CDR3 protein: CAISASGDRTEAFF
CDR3 DNA: TGTGCCATCAGTGCTTCGGGAGATAGGACTGAAGCTTTCTTT
clone size: few
V gene: TRBV10-3
J gene: TRBJ1-1
D gene: .

CDR3 protein: CATSSKAGGPRETQYF
CDR3 DNA: TGTGCCACCAGCAGCAAAGCGGGGGGGCCCCGAGAGACCCAGTACTTC
clone size: .
V gene: TRBV15
J gene: TRBJ2-5
D gene: TRBD2

CDR3 protein: CASVLSGTGSGTQYF
CDR3 DNA: TGTGCCAGCGTTCTCTCCGGGACAGGGAGTGGTACGCAGTATTTT
clone size: .
V gene: TRBV11-2
J gene: TRBJ2-3
D gene: TRBD1

CDR3 protein: CASSLGLLSTDTQYF
CDR3 DNA: TGTGCCAGCAGCTTAGGTCTTCTTAGCACAGATACGCAGTATTTT
clone size: few
V gene: TRBV7-9
J gene: TRBJ2-3
D gene: .

CDR3 protein: CASSTGDRAGYTF
CDR3 DNA: TGCGCCAGCAGCACCGGCGACAGGGCTGGCTACACCTTC
clone size: .
V gene: TRBV5-1
J gene: TRBJ1-2
D gene: TRBD1

CDR3 protein: CASSPMHAGDWDTGELFF
CDR3 DNA: TGTGCCAGCAGTCCCATGCACGCAGGGGATTGGGACACCGGGGAGCTGTTTTTT
clone size: .
V gene: TRBV7-7
J gene: TRBJ2-2
D gene: .

CDR3 protein: CASSRSGGDNGYTF
CDR3 DNA: TGTGCCAGCAGCCGTTCAGGGGGCGACAATGGCTACACCTTC
clone size: .
V gene: TRBV3-1/TRBV3-2
J gene: TRBJ1-2
D gene: TRBD1

CDR3 protein: CASSIGQGRNEKLFF
CDR3 DNA: TGTGCCAGTAGTATCGGACAGGGGCGAAATGAAAAACTGTTTTTT
clone size: .
V gene: TRBV19
J gene: TRBJ1-4
D gene: TRBD1

CDR3 protein: CASRQGTYGYTF
CDR3 DNA: TGTGCCAGCAGACAGGGAACCTATGGCTACACCTTC
clone size: .
V gene: TRBV6-5
J gene: TRBJ1-2
D gene: .

CDR3 protein: CASSPEGNVGGQYF
CDR3 DNA: TGTGCCAGCAGTCCAGAGGGGAACGTGGGAGGACAGTACTTC
clone size: .
V gene: TRBV6-5
J gene: TRBJ2-7
D gene: .

CDR3 protein: CASSFSDRGHEKLFF
CDR3 DNA: TGTGCCAGCAGCTTTTCCGACAGGGGGCATGAAAAACTGTTTTTT
clone size: few
V gene: TRBV7-2
J gene: TRBJ1-4
D gene: TRBD1

CDR3 protein: CASSLFTGWRFHAEAFF
CDR3 DNA: TGTGCCAGCAGCTTGTTTACGGGTTGGCGGTTTCACGCTGAAGCTTTCTTT
clone size: .
V gene: TRBV5-6
J gene: TRBJ1-1
D gene: .

CDR3 protein: CASSLGGIPYEQYF
CDR3 DNA: TGCGCCAGCAGCTTGGGAGGGATCCCCTACGAGCAGTACTTC
clone size: few
V gene: TRBV5-1
J gene: TRBJ2-7
D gene: .

CDR3 protein: CASNKQGALYEQYF
CDR3 DNA: TGTGCCAGCAATAAACAGGGGGCTCTCTACGAGCAGTACTTC
clone size: .
V gene: TRBV27
J gene: TRBJ2-7
D gene: TRBD1

CDR3 protein: CASSLGGYIYNEQFF
CDR3 DNA: TGTGCCAGCAGCTTGGGGGGGTACATATACAATGAGCAGTTCTTC
clone size: .
V gene: TRBV7-8
J gene: TRBJ2-1
D gene: TRBD2

CDR3 protein: CASSQATGRDEKLFF
CDR3 DNA: TGCGCCAGCAGCCAAGCGACAGGGCGGGATGAAAAACTGTTTTTT
clone size: .
V gene: TRBV4-3
J gene: TRBJ1-4
D gene: TRBD1

CDR3 protein: CASSKNRENTEAFF
CDR3 DNA: TGTGCCAGCAGCAAGAACCGGGAGAACACTGAAGCTTTCTTT
clone size: .
V gene: TRBV21-1
J gene: TRBJ1-1
D gene: .

CDR3 protein: CASSTGSGNTIYF
CDR3 DNA: TGTGCCAGCAGTACAGGGTCTGGAAACACCATATATTTT
clone size: .
V gene: TRBV12-3/TRBV12-4
J gene: TRBJ1-3
D gene: .

CDR3 protein: CASSLEPGDGYTF
CDR3 DNA: TGTGCCAGCAGCTTGGAGCCGGGGGACGGCTACACCTTC
clone size: .
V gene: TRBV5-8
J gene: TRBJ1-2
D gene: .

CDR3 protein: CASSSGQGNTGELFF
CDR3 DNA: TGTGCCAGCAGCTCGGGACAGGGCAACACCGGGGAGCTGTTTTTT
clone size: .
V gene: TRBV7-7
J gene: TRBJ2-2
D gene: TRBD1

CDR3 protein: CASSGPWLRGTQNNEQFF
CDR3 DNA: TGTGCCAGCAGCGGGCCCTGGCTCAGGGGGACGCAAAACAATGAGCAGTTCTTC
clone size: .
V gene: TRBV9
J gene: TRBJ2-1
D gene: TRBD1

CDR3 protein: CASSIPFAGAGESTDTQYF
CDR3 DNA: TGTGCCAGTAGTATCCCTTTCGCGGGGGCGGGGGAAAGCACAGATACGCAGTATTTT
clone size: .
V gene: TRBV19
J gene: TRBJ2-3
D gene: .

CDR3 protein: CASSLDLTSNYGYTF
CDR3 DNA: TGTGCCAGCAGCTTGGACCTTACGAGTAACTATGGCTACACCTTC
clone size: .
V gene: TRBV5-4
J gene: TRBJ1-2
D gene: .

CDR3 protein: CASSYLQTNEKLFF
CDR3 DNA: TGTGCCAGCAGTTATTTACAGACAAATGAAAAACTGTTTTTT
clone size: .
V gene: TRBV6-6
J gene: TRBJ1-4
D gene: .

CDR3 protein: CASSPKGVSYNSPLHF
CDR3 DNA: TGTGCCAGCAGCCCAAAGGGAGTATCCTATAATTCACCCCTCCACTTT
clone size: .
V gene: TRBV3-1/TRBV3-2
J gene: TRBJ1-6
D gene: .

CDR3 protein: CASSFRDRDNSPLHF
CDR3 DNA: TGTGCCAGCAGCTTCCGGGACAGAGATAATTCACCCCTCCACTTT
clone size: .
V gene: TRBV7-2
J gene: TRBJ1-6
D gene: TRBD1

CDR3 protein: CASRGQGNQPQHF
CDR3 DNA: TGTGCCAGCAGGGGACAGGGCAATCAGCCCCAGCATTTT
clone size: .
V gene: TRBV6-5
J gene: TRBJ1-5
D gene: TRBD1

CDR3 protein: CASEPRQGHNYGYTF
CDR3 DNA: TGTGCCAGCGAGCCGAGACAGGGGCATAACTATGGCTACACCTTC
clone size: once
V gene: TRBV19
J gene: TRBJ1-2
D gene: TRBD1

CDR3 protein: CASSYSRTLPPQHF
CDR3 DNA: TGTGCCAGCAGTTACTCCCGGACACTCCCGCCCCAGCATTTT
clone size: few
V gene: TRBV6-5
J gene: TRBJ1-5
D gene: .

CDR3 protein: CASSLAGTSGGPRPTDTQYF
CDR3 DNA: TGCGCCAGCAGCTTGGCGGGGACTAGCGGGGGTCCTCGACCCACAGATACGCAGTATTTT
clone size: .
V gene: TRBV5-1
J gene: TRBJ2-3
D gene: TRBD2

CDR3 protein: CASSLYGLEQYF
CDR3 DNA: TGTGCCAGCAGCCTTTATGGGCTGGAGCAGTACTTC
clone size: .
V gene: TRBV5-6
J gene: TRBJ2-7
D gene: .

CDR3 protein: CASSPERAKNIQYF
CDR3 DNA: TGTGCCAGCAGTCCAGAGCGAGCCAAAAACATTCAGTACTTC
clone size: .
V gene: TRBV7-9
J gene: TRBJ2-4
D gene: .

CDR3 protein: CASSEWGGAYTGELFF
CDR3 DNA: TGTGCCAGCAGTGAATGGGGCGGGGCGTACACCGGGGAGCTGTTTTTT
clone size: .
V gene: TRBV25-1
J gene: TRBJ2-2
D gene: .

CDR3 protein: CASSLASGQGRQETQYF
CDR3 DNA: TGTGCCAGCAGCCTGGCCTCAGGACAGGGGCGACAAGAGACCCAGTACTTC
clone size: .
V gene: TRBV5-5
J gene: TRBJ2-5
D gene: TRBD1

CDR3 protein: CATSRGDRAYEQYF
CDR3 DNA: TGTGCCACCAGCAGGGGGGACAGGGCCTACGAGCAGTACTTC
clone size: .
V gene: TRBV15
J gene: TRBJ2-7
D gene: TRBD1

CDR3 protein: CATGAGGDEQFF
CDR3 DNA: TGTGCCACCGGAGCGGGGGGAGATGAGCAGTTCTTC
clone size: .
V gene: TRBV24-1
J gene: TRBJ2-1
D gene: TRBD2

CDR3 protein: CASSVGQGRGSPLHF
CDR3 DNA: TGTGCCAGCAGCGTCGGACAGGGACGTGGGTCACCCCTCCACTTT
clone size: few
V gene: TRBV9
J gene: TRBJ1-6
D gene: TRBD1

CDR3 protein: CASSPIGGGTQYF
CDR3 DNA: TGTGCCAGTAGCCCCATCGGGGGGGGAACCCAGTACTTC
clone size: .
V gene: TRBV19
J gene: TRBJ2-5
D gene: TRBD2

CDR3 protein: CASTQGLWETQYF
CDR3 DNA: TGTGCCAGCACTCAGGGGCTCTGGGAGACCCAGTACTTC
clone size: .
V gene: TRBV6-5
J gene: TRBJ2-5
D gene: .

CDR3 protein: CASSRGLNTEAFF
CDR3 DNA: TGTGCCAGCAGCCGCGGATTGAACACTGAAGCTTTCTTT
clone size: .
V gene: TRBV7-2
J gene: TRBJ1-1
D gene: .

CDR3 protein: CASSHGTGGNEQFF
CDR3 DNA: TGCGCCAGCAGCCACGGGACAGGGGGCAATGAGCAGTTCTTC
clone size: once
V gene: TRBV4-1
J gene: TRBJ2-1
D gene: TRBD1

CDR3 protein: CASSLEATGSSPLHF
CDR3 DNA: TGCGCCAGCAGCTTGGAGGCGACAGGGTCTTCACCCCTCCACTTT
clone size: once
V gene: TRBV5-1
J gene: TRBJ1-6
D gene: TRBD1

CDR3 protein: CASSLAPVSNQPQHF
CDR3 DNA: TGCGCCAGCAGCTTGGCGCCAGTTAGCAATCAGCCCCAGCATTTT
clone size: .
V gene: TRBV5-1
J gene: TRBJ1-5
D gene: .

CDR3 protein: CASSLDGFRDEQYF
CDR3 DNA: TGTGCCAGCAGCTTAGATGGGTTCCGGGACGAGCAGTACTTC
clone size: .
V gene: TRBV11-3
J gene: TRBJ2-7
D gene: .

CDR3 protein: CASRGAASGGYNEQFF
CDR3 DNA: TGTGCCAGCCGGGGGGCGGCGAGCGGGGGTTACAATGAGCAGTTCTTC
clone size: .
V gene: TRBV28
J gene: TRBJ2-1
D gene: TRBD2

CDR3 protein: CATSAGEEYTEAFF
CDR3 DNA: TGTGCCACCAGTGCGGGGGAGGAATACACTGAAGCTTTCTTT
clone size: .
V gene: TRBV24-1
J gene: TRBJ1-1
D gene: .

CDR3 protein: CSVETGMYEQYF
CDR3 DNA: TGCAGCGTGGAGACAGGGATGTACGAGCAGTACTTC
clone size: .
V gene: TRBV29-1
J gene: TRBJ2-7
D gene: TRBD1